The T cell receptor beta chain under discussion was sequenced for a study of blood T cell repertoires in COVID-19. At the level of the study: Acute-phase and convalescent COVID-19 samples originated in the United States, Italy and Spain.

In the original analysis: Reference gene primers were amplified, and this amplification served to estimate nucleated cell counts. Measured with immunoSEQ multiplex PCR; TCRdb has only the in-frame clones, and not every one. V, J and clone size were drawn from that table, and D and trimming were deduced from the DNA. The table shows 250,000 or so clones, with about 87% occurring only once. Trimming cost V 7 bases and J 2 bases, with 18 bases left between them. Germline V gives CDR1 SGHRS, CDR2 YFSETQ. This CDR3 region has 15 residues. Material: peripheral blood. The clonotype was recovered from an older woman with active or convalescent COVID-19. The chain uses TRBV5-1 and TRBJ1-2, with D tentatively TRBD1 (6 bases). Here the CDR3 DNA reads TGCGCCAGCTACCCCTCGTTCAGGGGAAACTATGGCTACACCTTC. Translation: CASYPSFRGNYGYTF.